This T cell receptor (beta chain) was sequenced for a study of cytomegalovirus exposure and HLA in healthy donors (dated by TCRdb to 2015 to 2018). In terms of the full investigation: According to a later analysis, one platform produced both the approximately 110 validation repertoires and the roughly 650 repertoires of the first cohort. The study aimed to test whether cataloging public T cell receptors could reveal signatures of past pathogen exposure. In addition to the first cohort of about 650 subjects, a separate validation cohort of about 120 different subjects was used. High-throughput TCR immunosequencing, statistical association of individual TCRs with disease status, and machine learning were combined to predict cytomegalovirus infection status. What the study reported, not specific to this receptor: The authors suggested that the approach could potentially be extended to other disease states and immunological phenotypes. In both the original and validation cohorts, the classifier was reported to diagnose cytomegalovirus status with high specificity and sensitivity. A few of the identified cytomegalovirus-associated TCR beta chains were confirmed in vitro to be specific for cytomegalovirus antigens. In the study, some 160 TCR beta chains were listed as associated with cytomegalovirus. All 120 or so repertoires were used to score co-occurrence in the validation cohort in a later analysis, because that analysis had no HLA typing for the cohort. While some public TCRs were present in many individuals, most TCR sequences turned up only very rarely across donors. Of the cluster scores, approximately 94% were above 0 in a later analysis, which found that TCRs clustered in the first cohort also tended to co-occur in the 130 or so validation repertoires.

The library was obtained by the immunoSEQ multiplex PCR assay. As for the authors' bioinformatics: A statistical classification framework was built to diagnose cytomegalovirus status from the catalog of TCR beta chain sequences. Here the immuneACCESS table is served through TCRdb, limited to in-frame sequences with V and J called. Missing clones are a known gap in these copies; in checked studies unresolved V genes cover under half, and the rest lacks a known reason. The V and J calls and clone size are taken from that table; D and trimming were inferred from the DNA. The sample table records 120,000 or so clones; 80% to 90% of these occur just once. The leading ten clones occupy around 1.9% of the sample. The donors were included in the validation cohort of roughly 120 subjects, a group kept apart from the roughly 700-subject first cohort. Taken from the germline V gene, the CDR1 and CDR2 loops are SGHDT and YYEEEE. Including the terminal cysteine and phenylalanine, the CDR3 comprises 12 residues. The retained sequence is limited to the CDR3, 36 bases, with the frame set at the first base. V loses 6 bases, J loses 3 bases, and the germline ends lie 6 bases apart.

As to this clone: The clone's antigen remains unknown. The input lacks base qualities; no much larger clone sits a single base away.

The V and J genes are TRBV5-6 and TRBJ2-2; the D gene cannot be resolved reliably. This TCR was recovered from a woman in her late teens or twenties in good health and CMV-seronegative. The material sequenced was PBMCs. This receptor has the CDR3 CASITDTGELFF. The DNA is as follows: TGTGCCAGCATAACGGACACCGGGGAGCTGTTTTTT. The variable domain in full, with residues beyond the CDR3 obtained from the reference TRBV5-6 and TRBJ2-2 genes, is DAGVTQSPTHLIKTRGQQVTLRCSPKSGHDTVSWYQQALGQGPQFIFQYYEEEERQRGNFPDRFSGHQFPNYSSELNVNALLLGDSALYLCASITDTGELFFGEGSRLTVL.